The following is a T cell receptor (beta chain) sequence with its context. As yet, its antigen is unknown. The data stem from a study of siplizumab effects on memory and regulatory T cells. Overall study findings and caveats: Naive T cells looked more diverse than memory cells, and they looked like major contributors to the alloresponse. With siplizumab, Treg-derived clones averaged about 71% of mappable alloreactive CD4+ clones, versus less than 35% in controls. Of the proliferating CD4+ or CD8+ clones, roughly 75-96% lacked a naive or memory phenotype that could be assigned.

V was shortened by 4 bases and J by 3 bases, with 7 bases between the two germline ends. Germline V CDR1 and CDR2: SGHRS, YFSETQ. The CDR3 consists of 12 residues. The assay was immunoSEQ multiplex PCR, and TCRdb's table has in-frame clones only and misses some. The profile covers 100,000 or so clones, with 80% to 95% appearing a single time and 0.14% to 0.15% taken by the ten largest. The V call is TRBV5-1, the J call TRBJ2-5, with no clear D. This sequence originates from a human donor in good health. The sample was CD4+ T cells sorted from blood. CDR3 residues: CASSRSKETQYF. The CDR3 region has the DNA TGCGCCAGCAGCCGATCTAAAGAGACCCAGTACTTC.